The rows below give T cell receptor beta chains drawn from one sample of a study of technical replicates of blood from a few donors. Generated by immunoSEQ multiplex PCR, the TCRdb table keeps only in-frame clones and is missing some. In the table there are roughly 60,000 clones, 91% of which are singletons. Sequencing used PBMCs. The receptors shown here come from a human donor in good health. Some clones in this sample may be carry-over from other donors' samples. The CDR3 runs from the conserved cysteine through the conserved F or W.

length: 11
V: TRBV20-1
J: TRBJ1-5
CDR3: CRAAGRQPQHF

length: 13
V: TRBV7-9
J: TRBJ2-3
CDR3: CASSSRSGDTQYF

length: 11
V: TRBV10-1
J: TRBJ2-1
CDR3: CANPRPNEQFF

length: 11
V: TRBV29-1
J: TRBJ1-1
CDR3: CSCMEGTEAFF

length: 12
V: TRBV6-5
J: TRBJ2-1
CDR3: CASRPTSGGEFF

length: 16
V: TRBV15
J: TRBJ2-1
CDR3: CATSNPGGGRYHEQFF

length: 13
V: TRBV7-2
J: TRBJ1-1
CDR3: CASSWTVPAEAFF

length: 13
V: TRBV7-6
J: TRBJ1-1
CDR3: CASSLEVQSEAFF

length: 14
V: TRBV2
J: TRBJ1-4
CDR3: CASSDRGANEKLFF

length: 13
V: TRBV4-3
J: TRBJ1-1
CDR3: CASSQERDTEAFF

length: 16
V: TRBV7-6
J: TRBJ1-3
CDR3: CASSLAGYGSGNTIYF

length: 11
V: TRBV19
J: TRBJ2-3
CDR3: CASSIADTQYF

length: 14
V: TRBV7-3
J: TRBJ2-1
CDR3: CASSPRGGEDEQFF

length: 15
V: TRBV7-3
J: TRBJ2-1
CDR3: CASSSVGGEPNEQFF

length: 13
V: TRBV7-2
J: TRBJ2-7
CDR3: CASSLISGYEQYF

length: 14
V: TRBV28
J: TRBJ1-1
CDR3: CASSPPTVNTEAFF

length: 16
V: TRBV10-2
J: TRBJ2-7
CDR3: CASRPARDRDSYEQYF

length: 15
V: TRBV7-9
J: TRBJ2-1
CDR3: CASSSRTSGSDEQFF

length: 15
V: TRBV4-3
J: TRBJ2-1
CDR3: CASSQWLSEENEQFF

length: 14
V: TRBV9
J: TRBJ2-7
CDR3: CASSVTGQTYEQYF

length: 16
V: TRBV5-4
J: TRBJ1-2
CDR3: CASSLGSGVANYGYTF

length: 12
V: TRBV11-2
J: TRBJ1-2
CDR3: CASSFSGSGYTF

length: 13
V: TRBV5-6
J: TRBJ1-4
CDR3: CASSETGYEKLFF

length: 13
V: TRBV6-5
J: TRBJ2-7
CDR3: CASSYRKGWDRYF

length: 15
V: TRBV28
J: TRBJ2-4
CDR3: CASSVARGVKNIQYF

length: 16
V: TRBV5-1
J: TRBJ2-3
CDR3: CASSLIVAGMTDTQYF

length: 15
V: TRBV7-6
J: TRBJ1-6
CDR3: CASSRSRAVNSPLHF

length: 16
V: TRBV5-6
J: TRBJ2-1
CDR3: CASSLRPASGRNEQFF

length: 18
V: TRBV7-8
J: TRBJ2-3
CDR3: CASSLALHTSKNADTQYF

length: 17
V: TRBV4-1
J: TRBJ2-2
CDR3: CASSALSSLAGTGELFF

length: 14
V: TRBV18
J: TRBJ2-7
CDR3: CASSQTGSSYEQYF

length: 14
V: TRBV2
J: TRBJ2-7
CDR3: CASRYDSKTYEQYF

length: 15
V: TRBV5-4
J: TRBJ2-1
CDR3: CASSSPSGLYNEQFF

length: 15
V: TRBV7-8
J: TRBJ2-7
CDR3: CASSLGGTGPYEQYF